This passage covers 2 T cell receptor beta chains from one sample sequenced in a study of beta chain features in type 1 diabetes. The study's findings and limits: The study found moderately but significantly shorter TCRB CDR3s in all four CD4+ subsets of Type 1 diabetes patients.

Sequencing targeted expressed TCRB transcripts, as all isolated RNA had been reverse transcribed. The protocol was immunoSEQ multiplex PCR, while the TCRdb copy is restricted to in-frame clones and leaves out a portion. The sample lists about 400,000 clones; 10% to 15% were seen once. Their cognate antigens are unknown. The sample taken for sequencing was naive CD4+ T cells from blood. Source of these receptors: a young woman with type 1 diabetes.

The rearrangement joins TRBV7-2 to TRBJ2-5, with no clear D. Between the trimmed V and J ends, which lost 5 bases and 4 bases, there was a span of 5 bases. The CDR3 consists of 11 residues. CDR1 SGHTA and CDR2 FQGNSA come from the germline V gene. The DNA for the CDR3 is TGTGCCAGCAGCCGGGTAGAGACCCAGTACTTC. Translation gives CASSRVETQYF. The entire variable domain, with the rest obtained from reference TRBV7-2 and TRBJ2-5, is as follows: GAGVSQSPSNKVTEKGKDVELRCDPISGHTALYWYRQSLGQGLEFLIYFQGNSAPDKSGLPSDRFSAERTGGSVSTLTIQRTQQEDSAVYLCASSRVETQYFGPGTRLLVL.

In this sample, this clone turned up a few times. V gene TRBV15 combines with J gene TRBJ2-1; 8 positions agree with TRBD2. The V and J ends lost 1 base and 7 bases, in that order; junction bases with no gene match: 6. The germline gives CDR1 LNHNV, CDR2 YYDKDF (reference sequence). The CDR3 has 15 amino acids. CDR3 amino acids: CATSRVGASGNEQFF. The CDR3 DNA reads TGTGCCACCAGCAGAGTCGGGGCTAGCGGGAATGAGCAGTTCTTC.